These 15 T cell receptor beta chains were all obtained from the same sample, sequenced in a study of cytomegalovirus exposure and HLA in healthy donors (dated by TCRdb to about 2017). Library preparation employed the immunoSEQ multiplex PCR assay. For the multiplex PCR, a mixture combining 60 forward primers for TCR Vbeta segments and 13 reverse primers for TCR Jbeta segments was used. This is the immuneACCESS table as TCRdb keeps it, with only in-frame sequences that have V and J called. A part of the clones is gone; compared with another copy, unresolved V genes explain less than half, and the rest is unexplained. The sample data list some 90,000 clones, and under 90% of these were observed just once. Of the sample, around 4.2% falls within the top ten clones. Sequencing was done on a sample of PBMCs. These receptor sequences come from a woman in her 70s in good health and CMV-seropositive.

This clone was observed a few times. The rearrangement links TRBV28 to TRBJ2-3, with TRBD2 identical over 11 bases. V lost 6 bases, J lost 1 base, and 0 bases stayed unmatched. The CDR3 loop spans 14 amino acids. CDR1 and CDR2 (germline): MDHEN, SYDVKM. CDR3 residues: CASRLAGGTDTQYF. The CDR3, as DNA: TGTGCCAGCAGACTAGCGGGAGGCACAGATACGCAGTATTTT.

The V gene is TRBV7-2, the J gene TRBJ1-1; maybe TRBD1 (5 bases). Trimming removed 4 bases from V and 1 base from J, with 7 bases in between. This CDR3 is 13 amino acids long. Germline V gene data show CDR1 as SGHTA and CDR2 as FQGNSA. The CDR3 reads CASSSQGNTEAFF. CDR3 DNA sequence: TGTGCCAGCAGCTCTCAGGGGAACACTGAAGCTTTCTTT. Based on the CDR3 plus reference TRBV7-2 and TRBJ1-1, the full variable domain is GAGVSQSPSNKVTEKGKDVELRCDPISGHTALYWYRQSLGQGLEFLIYFQGNSAPDKSGLPSDRFSAERTGGSVSTLTIQRTQQEDSAVYLCASSSQGNTEAFFGQGTRLTVV.

The chain combines TRBV30 with TRBJ2-2, with a possible D match to TRBD1 (5 bases). Germline values: CDR1 GTSNPN, CDR2 SVGIG (reference sequence). The CDR3 covers 14 residues. Trimming left V 1 base short and J 6 bases short, with 12 bases between. The CDR3: CAWSGAGYPGELFF. CDR3 nucleotide sequence: TGTGCCTGGAGTGGGGCAGGGTACCCCGGGGAGCTGTTTTTT.

The rearrangement links TRBV7-2 to TRBJ2-3; a weak D match, TRBD2 (5 bases). This CDR3 spans 14 amino acids. Germline assignment: CDR1 SGHTA and CDR2 FQGNSA. V was trimmed by 1 base and J by 2 bases, leaving 7 bases between them. CDR3 nucleotides: TGTGCCAGCAGCTTAGGGACTTCCACAGATACGCAGTATTTT. Its protein product is CASSLGTSTDTQYF.

The chain employs TRBV30 and TRBJ2-3; TRBD1 matches at 11 bases. V was pared by 4 bases and J by 3 bases, with 3 bases of the junction left unmatched. Germline CDR1 is GTSNPN and CDR2 is SVGIG (reference sequence). This CDR3 spans 14 amino acids. DNA for the CDR3: TGTGCCTGGATACGGGACAGGGGGACAGATACGCAGTATTTT. Protein: CAWIRDRGTDTQYF.

In its sample, this clone was seen a few times. V is TRBV5-4 and J is TRBJ2-1; 8 bases map to TRBD2. The CDR3 runs to 16 residues. Germline CDR1 and CDR2: SGHNT and YYREEE (reference sequence). The junction had 5 bases not matched to a gene; V was cut back by 3 bases and J by 0 bases. The CDR3: CASSSGTSVSYNEQFF. CDR3 nucleotides: TGTGCCAGCAGCTCCGGGACTAGTGTCTCCTACAATGAGCAGTTCTTC.

The chain is built from TRBV20-1 and TRBJ2-5; 7 bases match TRBD2. This CDR3 is 11 amino acids long. Germline lookup yields CDR1 DFQATT and CDR2 SNEGSKA (reference sequence). The CDR3 protein is CSSGSEETQYF. The CDR3 DNA is TGCTCTAGCGGTTCCGAAGAGACCCAGTACTTC.

This chain links TRBV5-1 with TRBJ2-7; the match to TRBD1 covers 7 bases. Trimming cost V 7 bases and J 0 bases; bases outside gene matches: 7. Germline lookup yields CDR1 SGHRS and CDR2 YFSETQ. CDR3 size: 14 residues. Here the CDR3 DNA reads TGCGCCAGCCGCGCCGCAGGGGGCTCCTACGAGCAGTACTTC. It translates to CASRAAGGSYEQYF.

The chain links TRBV27 to TRBJ1-3; TRBD1 agrees at 7 bases. V was clipped by 8 bases and J by 4 bases; unmatched bases: 11. The CDR3 runs to 15 residues. The germline gives CDR1 MNHEY, CDR2 SMNVEV (reference sequence). CDR3 loop: CASASHRGAGNTIYF. CDR3 sequence (DNA): TGTGCCAGCGCCTCCCACAGGGGAGCGGGAAACACCATATATTTT.

The rearrangement uses TRBV19 and TRBJ2-1; 7 bases align to TRBD1. Germline CDR1 LNHDA, CDR2 SQIVND (reference sequence). The CDR3 consists of 16 residues. V dropped 5 bases and J dropped 2; count of bases not matched to a gene: 9. CDR3 region: CASSPQTGWTYNEQFF. The CDR3 nucleotides are TGTGCCAGTAGTCCTCAGACAGGGTGGACCTACAATGAGCAGTTCTTC.

This chain links TRBV2 with TRBJ1-4; a possible D gene is TRBD1 (5 bases). The CDR3 runs to 17 residues. V was cut by 8 bases and J by 6 bases, with 25 bases left in between. Germline CDR1 is SNHLY and CDR2 is FYNNEI. Here the CDR3 DNA reads TGTGCCAGCGCTCTTGGGGCAGCGGGCGCTATCTATGAAAAACTGTTTTTT. Protein product: CASALGAAGAIYEKLFF. The entire variable domain, with the rest obtained from reference TRBV2 and TRBJ1-4, is as follows: EPEVTQTPSHQVTQMGQEVILRCVPISNHLYFYWYRQILGQKVEFLVSFYNNEISEKSEIFDDQFSVERPDGSNFTLKIRSTKLEDSAMYFCASALGAAGAIYEKLFFGSGTQLSVL.

The chain links TRBV19 to TRBJ2-1, with TRBD1 identical over 10 bases. CDR1 is LNHDA and CDR2 is SQIVND in the germline V gene (reference sequence). Trimming cost V 8 bases and J 4 bases; bases outside gene matches: 5. The CDR3 consists of 14 residues. The CDR3 loop is CASEPGQGYNEQFF. The DNA of the CDR3 is TGTGCCAGTGAACCGGGACAGGGGTACAATGAGCAGTTCTTC.

This chain joins TRBV28 and TRBJ2-3, with D possibly being TRBD1 (5 bases). Trimming left V 4 bases short and J 6 bases short, with 11 bases between. Looked up from germline, CDR1 is MDHEN and CDR2 is SYDVKM. This CDR3 contains 13 residues. In nucleotides, the CDR3 is TGTGCCAGCAGTTCCGGCAAGGGGGATACGCAGTATTTT. Translating it yields CASSSGKGDTQYF.

The rearrangement links TRBV5-8 to TRBJ2-4; D is perhaps TRBD2 (6 bases). CDR3 size: 15 residues. V lost 2 bases to trimming and J lost 4 bases, with 13 bases between them. The germline CDR1 and CDR2 sequences are SGHTS and YDEGEE. CDR3 residues: CASSFDQGGKNIQYF. CDR3 nucleotide sequence: TGTGCCAGCAGCTTTGATCAGGGAGGTAAAAACATTCAGTACTTC. Full variable domain (rest looked up from reference TRBV5-8 and TRBJ2-4): EAGVTQSPTHLIKTRGQQATLRCSPISGHTSVYWYQQALGLGLQFLLWYDEGEERNRGNFPPRFSGRQFPNYSSELNVNALELEDSALYLCASSFDQGGKNIQYFGAGTRLSVL.

This clone was counted a single time. The chain links TRBV7-8 to TRBJ1-1; D is possibly TRBD1 (5 bases). Trimming removed 5 bases from V and 1 base from J, with 14 bases in between. The germline CDR1 and CDR2 sequences are SGHVS and FQNEAQ. The CDR3 is 15 amino acids. The CDR3 DNA follows: TGTGCCAGCAGCAGCCAAGGGGTGCAGAACACTGAAGCTTTCTTT. It translates to CASSSQGVQNTEAFF.